The rows below give T cell receptor beta chains drawn from one sample of a study of tumor and adjacent non-tumor tissue in lung cancer. Each CDR3 protein gets one entry after TCRdb re-called the multiplex PCR reads with MiXCR. The table has approximately 100,000 distinct CDR3 sequences, more than 55% seen once. Sample: distant non-tumor lung tissue. The receptor set was obtained from a young man with non-small cell lung cancer. The CDR3 runs from the conserved cysteine through the conserved F or W. D genes are given only for firm matches. Only part of the rows carry a size: once, few, many, or a class if the clone is expanded.

V gene	D gene	clone size	J gene	CDR3 DNA	CDR3 protein
TRBV24-1	TRBD1	NA	TRBJ1-5	TGTGCCACCAGAATCCGGGACAGGGGTCTCATTCAGCCCCAGCATTTT	CATRIRDRGLIQPQHF
TRBV29-1	NA	NA	TRBJ2-7	TGCTGCGTCGAAAGGGGGTTGGGGTCCCACGAGCAGTACTTC	CCVERGLGSHEQYF
TRBV7-9	TRBD1	many	TRBJ1-6	TGTGCCAGCAGCTCGACAGGGGTAGATTCACCCCTCCACTTT	CASSSTGVDSPLHF
TRBV11-3	TRBD1	NA	TRBJ2-7	TGTGACAGCAGGGACAGCGTATACTACGAGCAGTACTTC	CDSRDSVYYEQYF
TRBV5-5	NA	many	TRBJ1-2	TGTGCCAGCAGCTACCCGCGGACGGATGGCTACACCTTC	CASSYPRTDGYTF
TRBV4-2	TRBD2	few	TRBJ2-5	TGTGCCAGCAGCCGCCTTCCGGGACTAGCGGAAGAGACCCAGTACTTC	CASSRLPGLAEETQYF
TRBV10-3	NA	few	TRBJ1-3	TGTGCCATCGCCGGTGGGGACGCCAGCTCTGGAAACACCATATATTTT	CAIAGGDASSGNTIYF
TRBV12-3/TRBV12-4	TRBD2	NA	TRBJ2-1	TGTGCCAGCAGTTTTGCCCCCTCTGCCGGGGGGTCTGAGCAGTTCTTC	CASSFAPSAGGSEQFF
TRBV6-5	TRBD1	NA	TRBJ1-1	TGTGCCAGCAGATCCGGGACAGGGGCGAACACTGAAGCCTCCTTT	CASRSGTGANTEASF
TRBV6-5	NA	many	TRBJ1-2	TGTGCCAGCAGTTACACGACAGGCACCAACTATGGCTACACCTTC	CASSYTTGTNYGYTF
TRBV11-2	NA	NA	TRBJ2-5	TGTGCCAACAGCTTAGATCCCCAGTTTGAGGTCCAGTACTTC	CANSLDPQFEVQYF
TRBV5-4	TRBD1	NA	TRBJ1-1	TGTGCCAGCAGCTCGGGACAGCAAGGGAACACTGAAGCTTTCTTT	CASSSGQQGNTEAFF
TRBV29-1	NA	many	TRBJ2-1	TGCAGCTTCGTCGGGCAAATATACAATGAGCAGTTCTTC	CSFVGQIYNEQFF
TRBV11-2	TRBD2	NA	TRBJ2-1	TGTGCCAGCGGCTTGACAAGCGGGACCTACAATGAGCAGTTCTTC	CASGLTSGTYNEQFF
TRBV12-3/TRBV12-4	NA	NA	TRBJ2-7	TGCGCCAGCAGTTTGGGGCTGCCCCCCTACGAGTGGTACTTC	CASSLGLPPYEWYF
TRBV11-2	NA	NA	TRBJ2-3	TGTGCCAGCAGCAGCACCCCAGTGGCCACAGATACGCAGTATTTT	CASSSTPVATDTQYF
TRBV11-2	NA	NA	TRBJ1-6	TGTGGCAGCAGCTCCCTGAGGGTGCCCAATTCATCCCTCCACTTT	CGSSSLRVPNSSLHF
TRBV6-4	NA	NA	TRBJ2-3	TGTGCCAGCAGTGACCGGACAGGCACAGATACGCAGTATTTT	CASSDRTGTDTQYF
TRBV6-6	NA	many	TRBJ1-2	TGTGCCAGCAAGAGAGGCGCCGACTATGGCTACACCTTC	CASKRGADYGYTF
TRBV28	NA	NA	TRBJ2-2	TGTGCCAGCACCCTGGGACAATCGGTCGGGGAGCTGTTTTTT	CASTLGQSVGELFF
TRBV6-2/TRBV6-3	TRBD1	once	TRBJ1-5	TGTGCCAGCAGACTGACAGGGAACAATCAGCGCCAGCATTTT	CASRLTGNNQRQHF
TRBV7-9	NA	NA	TRBJ2-7	TGTGCCAGCAGCACGAGCTCCTGCGAGCAGTACTTC	CASSTSSCEQYF
TRBV29-1	TRBD2	NA	TRBJ2-2	TGCAGTGTTGAAACTAGCGAGAGAAAAACCGGGGAGCTGTTATTT	CSVETSERKTGELLF
TRBV6-5	TRBD1	many	TRBJ2-2	TGTGCCAGCAGGGAAGGACAGGTCCGCACCGGGGAGCTGTTTTTT	CASREGQVRTGELFF
TRBV11-2	NA	NA	TRBJ1-2	TGTGCCATCAGCGAGCGGGCGGCAGGACTTAACTATGGCTACACCTTC	CAISERAAGLNYGYTF
TRBV29-1	NA	NA	TRBJ1-4	TGCAACGTCGCCAAAAGGGTTGCAACTAATGAAAAACTGTTTTTT	CNVAKRVATNEKLFF
TRBV29-1	NA	many	TRBJ1-2	TGCAGCGTTGAGGTGGGCCGGGAGGGATACACCTTC	CSVEVGREGYTF
TRBV5-4	NA	NA	TRBJ2-7	TGTATCAGCAGCGCCGGACAGTGGGCCCTTTACGAGCAGTACTTC	CISSAGQWALYEQYF
TRBV12-3/TRBV12-4	TRBD2	medium-sized	TRBJ2-7	TGTGCCAGCAGCCCAGGACTAGCGGGAGAGAACTCCTACGAGCAGTACTTC	CASSPGLAGENSYEQYF
TRBV11-3	TRBD2	NA	TRBJ2-5	TGTCCCAGCAGCTTAGAAGCGGGAGGGCAAGAGAACCAATACTTC	CPSSLEAGGQENQYF
TRBV18	NA	NA	TRBJ1-1	TGTGCCAGCTCGCTTCGAGACAGTAGGAACACTGAAGCTTTCTTT	CASSLRDSRNTEAFF
TRBV20-1	TRBD1	once	TRBJ2-7	TGCAGTGCTCGAGGGACGGTCCCTGGACAGGGCATCTACGAGCAGTACTTC	CSARGTVPGQGIYEQYF
TRBV20-1	TRBD2	NA	TRBJ2-3	TGCAGTACGAAGAGGGGGACTAGCGGGAGAACGGATATGCAGTATTTT	CSTKRGTSGRTDMQYF
TRBV20-1	NA	NA	TRBJ1-4	TGCAGTGCTACCAAGTTTGTAACTAATGAAAAACTGTTTTTT	CSATKFVTNEKLFF
TRBV20-1	NA	NA	TRBJ2-5	TGCTGTGCTAAAGTGGGACAAGAGACCGAGTACTTC	CCAKVGQETEYF
TRBV4-3	NA	once	TRBJ2-3	TGCACCAGAAGCCAAGATGCGATATGGGGCGGGTATACGCAGTATTTT	CTRSQDAIWGGYTQYF
TRBV12-3/TRBV12-4	NA	NA	TRBJ1-1	TGTGCCAGCAGTTTAGGCGACACCATGAACACTGAAGCTATCTTT	CASSLGDTMNTEAIF
TRBV20-1	TRBD1	once	TRBJ1-2	TGCAATGCTAGACACACAGGGGAGCCTGGCTACAGCTTC	CNARHTGEPGYSF
TRBV7-8	NA	once	TRBJ2-3	TGTGCCAGCACCGCGGATGTAGCGAGAGATCACGATACGCAGTATTTT	CASTADVARDHDTQYF
TRBV6-1	NA	NA	TRBJ2-7	TGTGCCAGCAGTGCATGGCACGGTTACGAGCAGTACTTC	CASSAWHGYEQYF
TRBV29-1	NA	NA	TRBJ1-1	TGCAGCGTTTCGCCGGCGGGGGGAGGCACTGAAGTTTCCTTT	CSVSPAGGGTEVSF